The 20 T cell receptor beta chains below all came from one sample that was sequenced in a study of blood T cell repertoires in COVID-19. Profiling relied on immunoSEQ multiplex PCR, and the TCRdb table lists in-frame clones only, not all of them. The sample carries roughly 150,000 clones, approximately 80% recorded once. Sequenced input: peripheral blood. These receptors were obtained from a woman between 45 and 60 years old with acute or convalescent COVID-19.

This clone was seen more than once but under ten times. The chain is built from TRBV6-5 and TRBJ1-2; D possibly corresponds to TRBD1 (6 bases). The CDR3 is 15 residues long. The germline V gene encodes CDR1 MNHEY and CDR2 SVGAGI. The V end was cut by 6 bases, the J end by 4 bases, with 18 bases between. In DNA form, the CDR3 reads TGTGCCAGCAGCAACGGTAACAGGGTTGGCTATGGCTACACCTTC. Protein product: CASSNGNRVGYGYTF.

This chain uses TRBV19 with TRBJ1-1; a weak D match, TRBD1 (6 bases). The CDR3 has 14 residues. Germline-derived CDR1 and CDR2 are LNHDA and SQIVND (reference sequence). Trimming removed 7 bases from V and 4 bases from J, with 16 bases in between. CDR3 sequence (DNA): TGTGCCAGTACCACCACAGGGAGGGGCACTGAAGCTTTCTTT. Translated, it gives CASTTTGRGTEAFF.

The rearrangement links TRBV6-2 or TRBV6-3 to TRBJ2-3; 9 nucleotides agree with TRBD2. V lost 2 bases to trimming and J lost 1 base; unmatched junction nucleotides: 4. This CDR3 has 16 amino acids. Looked up from germline, CDR1 is MNHEY and CDR2 is SVGEGT. CDR3 sequence (DNA): TGTGCCAGCAGTTACCCGCGGGGGGGCGGCACAGATACGCAGTATTTT. This codes for CASSYPRGGGTDTQYF.

This clone has just a few counts. The chain joins TRBV2 to TRBJ2-7; D is unresolved. Germline assignment: CDR1 SNHLY and CDR2 FYNNEI. Trimming shortened V by 2 bases and J by 0 bases, and 5 bases separated the two germline ends. The CDR3 spans 13 residues. CDR3 DNA sequence: TGTGCCAGCAGTGAATTTAGCTCCTACGAGCAGTACTTC. Protein sequence: CASSEFSSYEQYF.

This chain joins TRBV3-1 (or the pseudogene TRBV3-2) and TRBJ1-2; D is possibly TRBD1 (5 bases). V gave up 1 base and J gave up 7 bases, with 16 bases separating them. The CDR3 consists of 15 residues. Germline assignment: CDR1 LGHDT and CDR2 YNNKEL (reference sequence). CDR3 sequence reads: CASSQGGGTTGGYTF. CDR3 sequence (DNA): TGTGCCAGCAGCCAAGGGGGCGGAACGACGGGTGGCTACACCTTC.

The chain links TRBV4-1 to TRBJ1-1, with D hard to call. Germline CDR1 MGHRA, CDR2 YSYEKL. V gave up 4 bases and J gave up 10 bases, with 13 bases separating them. CDR3 length: 12 residues. CDR3 region: CASSPLLGRAFF. The CDR3 DNA is TGCGCCAGCAGCCCGCTTCTGGGCAGAGCTTTCTTT.

The chain carries TRBV5-4 and TRBJ2-5; 8 positions match TRBD1. The CDR3 runs to 14 residues. After removal of 4 bases from V and 5 bases from J, the junction contained 7 bases not matched to a gene. Germline CDR1 reads SGHNT; CDR2 reads YYREEE (reference sequence). The DNA of the CDR3 is TGTGCCAGCAGCGATCAGGGGGCAGCGGAGACCCAGTACTTC. This gives the protein CASSDQGAAETQYF.

This clone was picked up one time. V is TRBV7-2 and J is TRBJ1-2; D possibly corresponds to TRBD1 (6 bases). Trimming took off 1 base at V and 4 bases at J, with 13 bases between the two ends. Germline V gene sequence: CDR1 SGHTA, CDR2 FQGNSA. The CDR3 sequence is 15 residues long. The chain's CDR3 is CASSLGQEIGYGYTF. The CDR3 coding sequence is TGTGCCAGCAGCTTAGGACAGGAAATAGGCTATGGCTACACCTTC. Full variable domain (outside the CDR3, taken from reference TRBV7-2 and TRBJ1-2): GAGVSQSPSNKVTEKGKDVELRCDPISGHTALYWYRQSLGQGLEFLIYFQGNSAPDKSGLPSDRFSAERTGGSVSTLTIQRTQQEDSAVYLCASSLGQEIGYGYTFGSGTRLTVV.

This clone is categorized as medium-sized. J is TRBJ2-3 and V is TRBV10-3; TRBD2 matches at 10 bases. V trimming: 2 bases; J trimming: 0 bases; junction bases outside the gene matches: 5. The CDR3 consists of 17 residues. Looked up from germline, CDR1 is ENHRY and CDR2 is SYGVKD. CDR3 in amino acids: CAISEVAGGRSTDTQYF. The CDR3, as DNA: TGTGCCATCAGTGAGGTAGCGGGGGGACGTAGCACAGATACGCAGTATTTT.

The chain has TRBV18 and TRBJ2-2; the match to TRBD2 covers 15 bases. CDR1 KGHSH and CDR2 LQKENI come from the germline V gene. With V trimmed by 3 bases and J by 0 bases, 2 bases remained unmatched. CDR3 length equals 18 residues. This CDR3 is CASSPWTSGGANTGELFF. The CDR3 DNA follows: TGTGCCAGCTCACCTTGGACTAGCGGGGGGGCGAACACCGGGGAGCTGTTTTTT.

In DNA form, the CDR3 reads TGTGCCAGCTCACCGACAGGGGCAGAGACCCAGTACTTC. Its protein product is CASSPTGAETQYF. J is TRBJ2-5 and V is TRBV18; 8 bases are shared with TRBD1. Per the germline V gene, CDR1 is KGHSH and CDR2 is LQKENI. There are 13 residues in the CDR3. After removal of 3 bases from V and 4 bases from J, the junction contained 1 base not matched to a gene.

This clone came up once. The chain employs TRBV6-2 or TRBV6-3 and TRBJ2-7, with 11 positions matching TRBD1. V shed 5 bases and J 2 bases; nucleotides not matched to a gene: 5. From germline, CDR1 is MNHEY and CDR2 SVGEGT. CDR3 length: 15 residues. CDR3 coding DNA: TGTGCCAGCAGTCGGAGGGACAGGGGGACCTACGAGCAGTACTTC. It codes for CASSRRDRGTYEQYF.

This clone was observed a single time. The chain carries TRBV18 and TRBJ1-5; 7 bases line up with TRBD1. Germline assignment: CDR1 KGHSH and CDR2 LQKENI. The CDR3 is 14 amino acids. V was clipped by 5 bases and J by 7 bases; unmatched bases: 8. CDR3 residues: CASSTRQGSQPQHF. DNA for the CDR3: TGTGCCAGCTCAACACGACAGGGAAGCCAGCCCCAGCATTTT.

The chain has TRBV7-3 and TRBJ2-5; 9 nucleotides agree with TRBD1. J gave up 2 bases and V 2 bases, and 0 bases lay outside the gene matches. The CDR3 runs to 14 residues. Germline CDR1 SGHTA, CDR2 FQGTGA. CDR3 loop: CASSLGTGQETQYF. The CDR3 bases are TGTGCCAGCAGCTTAGGGACAGGGCAAGAGACCCAGTACTTC.

CDR3 coding DNA: TGTGCCAGCCGCCGAGGGACAGGGGTCTACGAGCAGTACTTC. Translation: CASRRGTGVYEQYF. The chain couples TRBV19 to TRBJ2-7; TRBD1 matches 10 bases. V lost 9 bases, J lost 3 bases, and 8 bases stayed unmatched. Germline V gene sequence: CDR1 LNHDA, CDR2 SQIVND (reference sequence). The length of the CDR3 is 14 residues.

The chain employs TRBV7-9 and TRBJ1-2; a weak D match, TRBD1 (5 bases). The CDR3 has 13 residues. Germline assignment: CDR1 SEHNR and CDR2 FQNEAQ (reference sequence). The V gene lost 4 bases and the J gene lost 4 bases, with 10 bases spanning the gap. Here the CDR3 DNA reads TGTGCCAGCAGCTCACAGGTTGCCTATGGCTACACCTTC. As protein: CASSSQVAYGYTF.

The genes are TRBV7-2 and TRBJ1-2, with D maybe TRBD1 (5 bases). Per germline, CDR1 SGHTA and CDR2 FQGNSA. Trimming took 5 bases from V and 5 from J, leaving 9 bases between them. This CDR3 has 12 amino acids. For the CDR3, the DNA is TGTGCCAGCAGCGGGGCCCTTTATGGCTACACCTTC. Amino acid sequence: CASSGALYGYTF. Together with reference TRBV7-2 and TRBJ1-2, the CDR3 gives the full variable domain: GAGVSQSPSNKVTEKGKDVELRCDPISGHTALYWYRQSLGQGLEFLIYFQGNSAPDKSGLPSDRFSAERTGGSVSTLTIQRTQQEDSAVYLCASSGALYGYTFGSGTRLTVV.

The chain uses TRBV9 and TRBJ2-1, with D perhaps TRBD2 (6 bases). Germline assignment: CDR1 SGDLS and CDR2 YYNGEE. The V end was cut by 4 bases, the J end by 1 base, with 15 bases between. The CDR3 has 16 amino acids. CDR3 sequence (DNA): TGTGCCAGCAGCCCCCGGACTACCAGATCCTACAATGAGCAGTTCTTC. This gives the protein CASSPRTTRSYNEQFF.

The genes are TRBV19 and TRBJ2-2; 9 bases are a match to TRBD2. The CDR3 extends over 16 amino acids. The V segment lost 10 bases and the J segment 0 bases; nucleotides outside the gene matches: 9. The germline CDR1 and CDR2 sequences are LNHDA and SQIVND (reference sequence). Here the CDR3 reads CATLRAGGPNTGELFF. In DNA, the CDR3 is TGTGCCACCCTAAGGGCGGGGGGGCCGAACACCGGGGAGCTGTTTTTT.

The chain has TRBV6-4 and TRBJ1-3; no firm D call. Germline CDR1 reads MRHNA; CDR2 reads SNTAGT. Trimming took off 10 bases at V and 1 base at J, with 14 bases between the two ends. The CDR3 runs 14 residues. In DNA, the CDR3 is TGTGCCACCTGGGAGGCGTGGTCTGGAAACACCATATATTTT. Protein: CATWEAWSGNTIYF.